This passage covers 32 T cell receptor beta chains from one sample sequenced in a study of blood T cell repertoires in COVID-19. TCRdb's table, derived via immunoSEQ multiplex PCR, lists solely in-frame clones and lacks some. This sample has 200,000 to 250,000 clones, with roughly nine tenths found just once. Sequenced material: peripheral blood. The receptors stem from a man aged 60-69 years who had recovered from COVID-19.

V usage is TRBV27 and J usage is TRBJ1-1; D gene unclear. Germline CDR1 reads MNHEY; CDR2 reads SMNVEV (reference sequence). V lost 2 bases to trimming and J lost 2 bases, with 12 bases between them. CDR3 length: 15 residues. The CDR3 sequence is CASSLIGSSNTEAFF. CDR3 bases: TGTGCCAGCAGTTTAATCGGGTCTTCCAACACTGAAGCTTTCTTT.

V is TRBV7-9 and J is TRBJ1-1, with D possibly being TRBD1 (5 bases). This CDR3 comprises 14 residues. The V gene's germline CDR1 is SEHNR and CDR2 FQNEAQ (reference sequence). Between the trimmed V and J ends, which lost 7 bases and 0 bases, there was a span of 12 bases. In DNA, the CDR3 is TGTGCCAGCACGTTACAGGCTATGAACACTGAAGCTTTCTTT. Translated, it gives CASTLQAMNTEAFF.

The CDR3 nucleotides are TGTGCCAGCAGCGTACAGGGACCCTACACCTTC. This sequence encodes CASSVQGPYTF. This sequence joins TRBV6-5 and TRBJ1-2, with D possibly TRBD1 on 6 matching bases. The V gene's germline CDR1 is MNHEY and CDR2 SVGAGI. Trimming removed 6 bases from V and 10 bases from J, with 12 bases in between. This CDR3 is built from 11 residues.

This clone was detected only a few times. The chain has TRBV19 and TRBJ2-2, with a weak D call TRBD1 (6 bases). CDR1 and CDR2 from the germline V gene are LNHDA and SQIVND (reference sequence). This CDR3 region has 17 residues. V lost 3 bases, J lost 3 bases, and 17 bases lay in between. The chain's CDR3 is CASSIPTGTYYTGELFF. The CDR3 DNA sequence: TGTGCCAGTAGTATCCCTACCGGGACATATTACACCGGGGAGCTGTTTTTT.

V is TRBV2 and J is TRBJ1-1; the match to TRBD1 covers 7 bases. The CDR3 contains 14 residues. V gave up 7 bases and J gave up 6 bases; unmatched junction bases: 11. Germline assignment: CDR1 SNHLY and CDR2 FYNNEI. The CDR3 nucleotides are TGTGCCAGCATCGGACAGGCGTCGCCCGCTGAAGCTTTCTTT. Amino acids: CASIGQASPAEAFF.

CDR3 nucleotide sequence: TGTGCCAGCAGCCCCCCCCATGAGGGGGGGGGCAAGGGCGAGCAGTTCTTC. This codes for CASSPPHEGGGKGEQFF. The chain combines TRBV9 with TRBJ2-1, with D possibly matching TRBD2 (7 bases). CDR1 is SGDLS and CDR2 is YYNGEE in the germline V gene. The CDR3 has 17 residues. The germline V and J ends were trimmed by 4 bases and 10 bases, with 27 bases remaining between them.

The chain is built from TRBV9 and TRBJ2-7; 12 bases line up with TRBD2. The V and J ends lost 0 bases and 6 bases, in that order; junction bases with no gene match: 4. CDR3 length equals 15 residues. The germline CDR1 and CDR2 sequences are SGDLS and YYNGEE. Here the CDR3 reads CASSVGTSGTGEQYF. The CDR3 DNA reads as TGTGCCAGCAGCGTAGGGACTAGCGGGACTGGCGAGCAGTACTTC.

This chain connects TRBV9 to TRBJ2-3; possibly TRBD1 for D (5 bases). V was pared by 4 bases and J by 3 bases, with 15 bases between. The CDR3 has 15 residues. Germline V gives CDR1 SGDLS, CDR2 YYNGEE. DNA of the CDR3: TGTGCCAGCAGCCCCTGGGGAAGGGGAACAGATACGCAGTATTTT. As protein: CASSPWGRGTDTQYF.

The chain joins TRBV6-2 or TRBV6-3 to TRBJ2-3; 7 bases match TRBD1. With V trimmed by 2 bases and J by 3 bases, 11 bases remained unmatched. CDR3 length equals 17 residues. The germline CDR1 and CDR2 sequences are MNHEY and SVGEGT. The CDR3 nucleotides read TGTGCCAGCAGTTACCCGAAGACAGGGAAGAGAACAGATACGCAGTATTTT. The encoded protein is CASSYPKTGKRTDTQYF.

The chain joins TRBV18 to TRBJ1-3; D unclear. This CDR3 region has 16 residues. The ends were cut back, 6 bases at V and 0 bases at J, with 15 bases in the middle. In germline, CDR1 is KGHSH, CDR2 LQKENI. This CDR3 is CASSRLVQDSGNTIYF. CDR3 DNA: TGTGCCAGCTCCCGATTGGTACAAGACTCTGGAAACACCATATATTTT.

V usage is TRBV10-3 and J usage is TRBJ1-5, with D unclear. CDR1 ENHRY and CDR2 SYGVKD come from the germline V gene. This CDR3 contains 15 residues. Trimming stripped 0 bases from V and 7 bases from J, with 13 bases between. CDR3 nucleotide sequence: TGTGCCATCAGTGAGTCGTCAGAAATGGGCCAGCCCCAGCATTTT. This gives the protein CAISESSEMGQPQHF.

The chain joins TRBV5-4 to TRBJ1-2, with TRBD1 identical over 8 bases. The CDR3 length is 16 residues. V lost 0 bases, J lost 1 base, and 5 bases stayed unmatched. The germline CDR1 and CDR2 sequences are SGHNT and YYREEE (reference sequence). CDR3 nucleotide sequence: TGTGCCAGCAGCTTGGTTCAGGGGGCGGGTAACTATGGCTACACCTTC. Encoded protein: CASSLVQGAGNYGYTF.

V usage is TRBV4-3 and J usage is TRBJ2-2, with D perhaps matching TRBD1 (5 bases). CDR3 length: 14 amino acids. Germline values: CDR1 LGHNA, CDR2 YSLEER. V lost 1 base and J lost 4, with 7 bases in between. The CDR3 protein is CASSQGQLTGELFF. CDR3 nucleotide sequence: TGCGCCAGCAGCCAAGGACAGCTCACCGGGGAGCTGTTTTTT.

The chain recombines TRBV6-1 with TRBJ1-5, with a possible D match to TRBD1 (5 bases). The CDR3 sequence is 14 residues long. Per germline, CDR1 MNHNS and CDR2 SASEGT. The V end lost 0 bases, the J end lost 7 bases, and 10 bases lay between the germline ends. CDR3 sequence reads: CASSEATGWQPQHF. For the CDR3, the DNA is TGTGCCAGCAGTGAAGCAACAGGATGGCAGCCCCAGCATTTT.

The chain has TRBV7-3 and TRBJ2-2; 7 bases align to TRBD2. Per the germline V gene, CDR1 is SGHTA and CDR2 is FQGTGA. V gave up 3 bases and J gave up 4 bases; unmatched junction bases: 5. The CDR3 is 15 amino acids. As DNA, the CDR3 is TGTGCCAGCAGCTTGGGGAGGGCGGGCACCGGGGAGCTGTTTTTT. Protein: CASSLGRAGTGELFF.

This chain uses TRBV18 with TRBJ2-7, with 7 bases aligning to TRBD1. V lost 4 bases, J lost 5 bases, and 11 bases stayed unmatched. CDR3 length: 15 residues. Per the germline V gene, CDR1 is KGHSH and CDR2 is LQKENI. The CDR3 DNA reads as TGTGCCAGCTCACTCCGGGACAGCAATTTTGACGAGCAGTACTTC. This gives the protein CASSLRDSNFDEQYF.

The chain links TRBV7-2 to TRBJ2-2; 10 bases line up with TRBD1. CDR3 length equals 17 residues. Germline V gene data show CDR1 as SGHTA and CDR2 as FQGNSA. V lost 4 bases, J lost 3 bases, and 8 bases stayed unmatched. The CDR3 DNA is TGTGCCAGCAGCTCGACAGGGGGCGCCGGTTACACCGGGGAGCTGTTTTTT. It codes for CASSSTGGAGYTGELFF.

The chain carries TRBV28 and TRBJ2-1; 14 bases are shared with TRBD2. The V gene's germline CDR1 is MDHEN and CDR2 SYDVKM. V shed 4 bases and J 8 bases; nucleotides not matched to a gene: 13. The CDR3 contains 18 residues. CDR3 nucleotide sequence: TGTGCCAGCAGTTCTGGGACTAGCGGGAGAGTTAAGGGATATGAGCAGTTCTTC. Its protein is CASSSGTSGRVKGYEQFF.

This clone was recorded once. The chain joins TRBV29-1 to TRBJ2-7, with TRBD1 identical over 7 bases. The CDR3 sequence is 14 residues long. Germline V lookup: CDR1 SQVTM, CDR2 ANQGSEA. V shed 4 bases, J shed 0 bases, and the junction held 6 bases outside the gene matches. CDR3 nucleotide sequence: TGCAGCGTTGGGGCTCGACAGGGCTCCTACGAGCAGTACTTC. Its translation is CSVGARQGSYEQYF.

This clone was detected once. The rearrangement uses TRBV2 and TRBJ2-2; D not resolved. V lost 8 bases to trimming and J lost 1 base, with 11 bases between them. This CDR3 is built from 14 residues. CDR1 is SNHLY and CDR2 is FYNNEI in the germline V gene. Written as DNA, the CDR3 is TGTGCCAGCGGCGGTGAGAGGAACACCGGGGAGCTGTTTTTT. As protein: CASGGERNTGELFF.

Worth noting for this clone: The same CDR3 is also encoded by other DNA sequences in this sample. The V call is TRBV19, the J call TRBJ2-7; D remains unclear. Trimming pared 0 bases from V and 2 bases from J, leaving 8 bases between. The CDR3 loop spans 14 amino acids. Germline-derived CDR1 and CDR2 are LNHDA and SQIVND (reference sequence). The chain's CDR3 is CASSIEAGAYEQYF. CDR3 coding DNA: TGTGCCAGTAGTATAGAGGCAGGCGCCTACGAGCAGTACTTC.

This chain connects TRBV27 to TRBJ2-3; 7 bases fit TRBD1. The CDR3 loop spans 15 amino acids. The ends lost 5 bases at V and 0 bases at J; junction bases unmatched: 5. The germline gives CDR1 MNHEY, CDR2 SMNVEV (reference sequence). CDR3 amino acids: CASSPWDRSTDTQYF. As DNA, the CDR3 is TGTGCCAGCAGTCCGTGGGACAGAAGCACAGATACGCAGTATTTT.

The CDR3 loop is CASSAGLAGINSYNEQFF. The CDR3 bases are TGTGCCAGCAGCGCCGGACTAGCGGGGATTAACTCCTACAATGAGCAGTTCTTC. V and J are TRBV5-4 and TRBJ2-1; 12 nucleotides match TRBD2. The CDR3 runs to 18 residues. CDR1 is SGHNT and CDR2 is YYREEE in the germline V gene (reference sequence). The ends lost 4 bases at V and 0 bases at J; junction bases unmatched: 8. The whole variable domain, remainder taken from reference TRBV5-4 and TRBJ2-1, is ETGVTQSPTHLIKTRGQQVTLRCSSQSGHNTVSWYQQALGQGPQFIFQYYREEENGRGNFPPRFSGLQFPNYSSELNVNALELDDSALYLCASSAGLAGINSYNEQFFGPGTRLTVL.

Notes on this clone: The sample has other DNA sequences that encode this CDR3 too. The chain combines TRBV27 with TRBJ1-5; D perhaps matches TRBD1 (5 bases). This CDR3 region has 12 residues. From germline, CDR1 is MNHEY and CDR2 SMNVEV (reference sequence). The V and J ends lost 2 bases and 6 bases respectively, with 5 bases between them. The CDR3 DNA reads as TGTGCCAGCAGTTTAAGGGGTCAGCCCCAGCATTTT. Protein product: CASSLRGQPQHF.

The chain carries TRBV7-2 and TRBJ2-5, with 7 positions matching TRBD1. V shed 2 bases, J shed 5 bases, and the junction held 11 bases outside the gene matches. The CDR3 is 16 amino acids. Germline V lookup: CDR1 SGHTA, CDR2 FQGNSA. The chain's CDR3 is CASSLLINRGVETQYF. The CDR3 DNA follows: TGTGCCAGCAGCTTACTTATAAACAGGGGTGTGGAGACCCAGTACTTC. The full variable domain, completed using reference TRBV7-2 and TRBJ2-5, is GAGVSQSPSNKVTEKGKDVELRCDPISGHTALYWYRQSLGQGLEFLIYFQGNSAPDKSGLPSDRFSAERTGGSVSTLTIQRTQQEDSAVYLCASSLLINRGVETQYFGPGTRLLVL.

V and J are TRBV9 and TRBJ1-3; weak D call: TRBD1 (5 bases). The CDR3 runs 17 residues. From germline, CDR1 is SGDLS and CDR2 YYNGEE. V dropped 2 bases and J dropped 3 bases, with 18 bases sitting between them. Here the CDR3 DNA reads TGTGCCAGCAGCGTCCAACCCGGGGGGGATCTTGGAAACACCATATATTTT. This gives the protein CASSVQPGGDLGNTIYF.

V and J are TRBV15 and TRBJ2-7; D unclear. The CDR3 sequence is 14 residues long. The germline gives CDR1 LNHNV, CDR2 YYDKDF (reference sequence). The ends were cut back, 0 bases at V and 6 bases at J, with 12 bases in the middle. CDR3 loop: CATSRDFTSREQYF. CDR3 in DNA: TGTGCCACCAGCAGAGACTTTACTTCCCGCGAGCAGTACTTC.

This chain uses TRBV6-2 or TRBV6-3 with TRBJ2-2, with unresolved D. CDR1 is MNHEY and CDR2 is SVGEGT in the germline V gene. With 4 bases removed from V and 10 bases from J, the gap between germline ends came to 13 bases. This CDR3 is built from 13 residues. The CDR3 DNA reads TGTGCCAGCAGTTCCCCCCGAACGGTGGAGCTGTTTTTT. Amino acid sequence: CASSSPRTVELFF.

This clone has only a few counts. This chain joins TRBV7-9 and TRBJ2-5; TRBD1 agrees at 8 bases. CDR1 and CDR2 (germline): SEHNR, FQNEAQ (reference sequence). Trimming removed 4 bases from V and 4 bases from J; junction bases left unmatched: 5. CDR3 length: 14 amino acids. CDR3: CASSSTGVGETQYF. CDR3 DNA: TGTGCCAGCAGCTCGACAGGGGTAGGAGAGACCCAGTACTTC.

The chain combines TRBV6-5 with TRBJ1-2, with D uncertain. The CDR3 has 14 residues. Germline-derived CDR1 and CDR2 are MNHEY and SVGAGI. V gave up 5 bases and J gave up 8 bases, with 18 bases separating them. In DNA, the CDR3 is TGTGCCAGCAGTCCAAAGGGAGTAGGTGGGGGCTACACCTTC. Protein product: CASSPKGVGGGYTF.

The rearrangement links TRBV10-3 to TRBJ1-2, with 10 bases fitting TRBD1. The germline V gene encodes CDR1 ENHRY and CDR2 SYGVKD. Trimming at V came to 3 bases and at J to 5 bases, leaving 15 bases not matched to a gene. The CDR3 has 18 amino acids. This chain's CDR3 is CAISDDRDRGFRRYGYTF. CDR3 DNA: TGTGCCATCAGTGACGACCGGGACAGGGGATTTCGCCGGTATGGCTACACCTTC.

The J gene is TRBJ1-2, the V gene TRBV7-9; 9 nucleotides line up with TRBD1. From germline, CDR1 is SEHNR and CDR2 FQNEAQ (reference sequence). V gave up 5 bases and J gave up 8 bases; unmatched junction bases: 6. The CDR3 length is 13 residues. The CDR3 DNA reads TGTGCCAGCAGCCCCGGGACAGGGCTCGGCTACACCTTC. This sequence encodes CASSPGTGLGYTF.